What follows are 25 T cell receptor beta chains derived from one specimen sequenced in a study of blood T cell repertoires in COVID-19. Data came from immunoSEQ multiplex PCR; TCRdb stores just in-frame clones and leaves some out. Of about 330,000 clones in the sample, 85% to 90% were seen once. The material sequenced was PBMCs or T cells enriched from blood (not recorded which). The source is a woman between 18 and 29 years old who had recovered from COVID-19.

The chain carries TRBV19 and TRBJ2-7; 7 positions match TRBD1. Germline CDR1 is LNHDA and CDR2 is SQIVND (reference sequence). Trimming at V came to 4 bases and at J to 3 bases, leaving 6 bases not matched to a gene. There are 14 residues in the CDR3. CDR3 sequence reads: CASSRQGQVYEQYF. DNA of the CDR3: TGTGCCAGTAGTAGACAGGGTCAGGTCTACGAGCAGTACTTC. The full variable domain, its missing parts supplied by reference TRBV19 and TRBJ2-7, is DGGITQSPKYLFRKEGQNVTLSCEQNLNHDAMYWYRQDPGQGLRLIYYSQIVNDFQKGDIAEGYSVSREKKESFPLTVTSAQKNPTAFYLCASSRQGQVYEQYFGPGTRLTVT.

The chain couples TRBV28 to TRBJ2-3, with D possibly being TRBD1 (5 bases). Germline CDR1 is MDHEN and CDR2 is SYDVKM. This CDR3 contains 16 residues. Trimming removed 7 bases from V and 1 base from J, with 18 bases in between. CDR3 coding DNA: TGTGCCAGCACCAGTACAGGTCTCGCGGGCACAGATACGCAGTATTTT. It yields the protein CASTSTGLAGTDTQYF.

The chain employs TRBV7-9 and TRBJ2-4; 12 bases match TRBD2. Losses at the gene ends were 2 bases for V and 3 bases for J; bases not matched to a gene: 8. Per germline, CDR1 SEHNR and CDR2 FQNEAQ (reference sequence). This CDR3 is 18 amino acids long. The CDR3 nucleotides are TGTGCCAGCAGCTTACTAGCGGGGGGGCGGTTTGGCAAAAACATTCAGTACTTC. Its translation is CASSLLAGGRFGKNIQYF.

This clone came up a few times. The chain carries TRBV27 and TRBJ2-5, with TRBD2 identical over 9 bases. The CDR3 is 16 residues long. CDR1 MNHEY and CDR2 SMNVEV come from the germline V gene (reference sequence). V lost 4 bases, J lost 4 bases, and 10 bases stayed unmatched. The CDR3 protein is CASSSPVAGARETQYF. The CDR3 DNA reads TGTGCCAGCAGTTCCCCGGTAGCGGGAGCGAGAGAGACCCAGTACTTC.

This clone was detected only once. The J gene is TRBJ1-1, the V gene TRBV6-8; TRBD1 might be the D (6 bases). This CDR3 has 15 amino acids. V lost 4 bases to trimming and J lost 0 bases, with 12 bases between them. CDR1 and CDR2 from the germline V gene are MNHGY and SAAAGT. CDR3 nucleotides: TGTGCCAGCAGTTCACAGGGCCGATTGAACACTGAAGCTTTCTTT. Residues: CASSSQGRLNTEAFF.

This clone was counted once. The chain couples TRBV5-4 to TRBJ1-3, with TRBD1 as a possible D gene (6 bases). The CDR3 has 13 residues. Germline values: CDR1 SGHNT, CDR2 YYREEE (reference sequence). The ends were cut back, 4 bases at V and 4 bases at J, with 9 bases in the middle. CDR3 nucleotides: TGTGCCAGCAGCATGGGGACAGGAAACACCATATATTTT. Translating it yields CASSMGTGNTIYF.

This clone was observed a few times. This chain connects TRBV13 to TRBJ1-2; D remains ambiguous. Trimming stripped 4 bases from V and 3 bases from J, with 12 bases between. CDR1 and CDR2 (germline): PRHDT, FYEKMQ (reference sequence). The CDR3 totals 14 residues. This CDR3 is CASSSQGGHYGYTF. For the CDR3, the DNA is TGTGCCAGCAGCTCCCAAGGCGGCCACTATGGCTACACCTTC.

This clone was counted a single time. The chain combines TRBV10-3 with TRBJ2-1; D gene unclear. The CDR3 contains 13 residues. The germline V gene encodes CDR1 ENHRY and CDR2 SYGVKD. V was clipped by 7 bases and J by 8 bases, with 15 bases between them. CDR3: CAITPSPGHEQFF. In DNA, the CDR3 is TGTGCCATCACCCCATCCCCAGGCCATGAGCAGTTCTTC.

V and J are TRBV3-1 (or the pseudogene TRBV3-2) and TRBJ1-3, with 7 bases matching TRBD1. The trim removed 7 bases at V and 1 base at J, leaving 4 bases unmatched. In germline, CDR1 is LGHDT, CDR2 YNNKEL (reference sequence). The CDR3 is 14 residues long. CDR3 region: CASNRQGSGNTIYF. In DNA, the CDR3 is TGTGCCAGCAACCGACAGGGATCTGGAAACACCATATATTTT.

This clone was observed a handful of times. The gene calls are TRBV12-3 or TRBV12-4 and TRBJ1-3; no reliable D call. This CDR3 is 12 amino acids long. Between the trimmed V and J ends, which lost 3 bases and 4 bases, there was a span of 4 bases. The CDR3 region has the DNA TGTGCCAGCAGTTTCGGGGGAAACACCATATATTTT. It encodes CASSFGGNTIYF.

This clone was detected ten times or more. The chain carries TRBV23-1 and TRBJ2-7, with 9 bases fitting TRBD2. TRBV23-1 is annotated as an ORF whose role is uncertain. This CDR3 comprises 17 residues. V was clipped by 2 bases and J by 7 bases; unmatched bases: 15. DNA of the CDR3: TGCGCCAGCAGTCAACGCCGGACTAGCGCCGCGATGGGGGAGCAGTACTTC. Amino acids: CASSQRRTSAAMGEQYF.

This rearrangement joins TRBV28 to TRBJ2-7; the match to TRBD2 covers 11 bases. Germline CDR1 and CDR2: MDHEN and SYDVKM. This CDR3 has 15 residues. V was pared by 6 bases and J by 2 bases, with 6 bases of the junction left unmatched. The CDR3 DNA follows: TGTGCCAGCAGCCTAGGGACTAGCGGAGCCTACGAGCAGTACTTC. Amino acids: CASSLGTSGAYEQYF.

This clone was seen a single time. The chain combines TRBV5-1 with TRBJ2-1, with 7 bases identical to TRBD1. Looked up from germline, CDR1 is SGHRS and CDR2 is YFSETQ. V shed 0 bases, J shed 5 bases, and the junction held 8 bases outside the gene matches. The CDR3 length is 16 residues. The CDR3 DNA sequence: TGCGCCAGCAGCTTGGGACCCGGGACAGATAACAATGAGCAGTTCTTC. The encoded protein is CASSLGPGTDNNEQFF.

This chain links TRBV21-1 with TRBJ2-7; TRBD2, as called in the table, went unchecked against the DNA. TRBV21-1 is designated a pseudogene. The CDR3 is 14 residues long. DNA of the CDR3: TGTGCCAGCAGAAGGGGGGGCGTCGGCAACGAGCAGTACTTC. Protein product: CASRRGGVGNEQYF.

The CDR3, as DNA: TGTGCCACCCAGTCCGATTTGTTTATCACCGGGGAGCTGTTTTTT. Protein: CATQSDLFITGELFF. The chain links TRBV24-1 to TRBJ2-2; D is unresolved. The CDR3 is 15 amino acids. CDR1 and CDR2 (germline): KGHDR, SFDVKD. The V gene lost 9 bases and the J gene lost 4 bases, with 17 bases spanning the gap.

The CDR3 sequence: CASSSLLAGGGTQYF. The CDR3 DNA follows: TGTGCCAGTAGTTCATTACTAGCGGGAGGAGGGACCCAGTACTTC. The rearrangement links TRBV19 to TRBJ2-5; 12 bases agree with TRBD2. The germline gives CDR1 LNHDA, CDR2 SQIVND (reference sequence). This CDR3 has 15 amino acids. The V gene end was trimmed by 5 bases and the J gene end by 7 bases; junction bases not matched to a gene: 8.

This CDR3 reads CAWTPGNSPLHF. The CDR3 coding sequence is TGTGCCTGGACGCCGGGGAATTCACCCCTCCACTTT. The chain carries TRBV30 and TRBJ1-6, with D uncertain. V lost 4 bases and J 7 bases, leaving 8 bases between the germline ends. The CDR3 runs to 12 residues. Germline V gene data show CDR1 as GTSNPN and CDR2 as SVGIG (reference sequence).

This clone showed up just a few times. CDR3 region: CASRGDYTTEAFF. The CDR3 nucleotides read TGTGCCAGCAGGGGCGACTACACCACTGAAGCTTTCTTT. The chain couples TRBV2 to TRBJ1-1, with D hard to call. Trimming stripped 6 bases from V and 4 bases from J, with 12 bases between. The germline V gene has CDR1 SNHLY and CDR2 FYNNEI. The CDR3 contains 13 residues.

The chain employs TRBV19 and TRBJ2-1, with D possibly matching TRBD1 (6 bases). CDR3 length equals 14 residues. V lost 5 bases and J 4 bases, leaving 12 bases between the germline ends. Germline V CDR1 and CDR2: LNHDA, SQIVND (reference sequence). CDR3 DNA sequence: TGTGCCAGTAGTGCCGGGACAAAATACAATGAGCAGTTCTTC. It codes for CASSAGTKYNEQFF.

This chain links TRBV7-9 with TRBJ1-4; D is possibly TRBD1 (5 bases). The V end was cut by 5 bases, the J end by 8 bases, with 12 bases between. Germline CDR1 and CDR2: SEHNR and FQNEAQ (reference sequence). The CDR3 runs to 13 residues. The CDR3 region is CASSPGEEEKLFF. CDR3 coding DNA: TGTGCCAGCAGCCCGGGGGAAGAAGAAAAACTGTTTTTT.

The chain joins TRBV7-2 to TRBJ2-6; D is uncertain. The CDR3 is made up of 15 amino acids. Germline values: CDR1 SGHTA, CDR2 FQGNSA. The V and J ends lost 2 bases and 0 bases respectively, with 5 bases between them. For the CDR3, the DNA is TGTGCCAGCAGCTTACAGGTCTCTGGGGCCAACGTCCTGACTTTC. Protein sequence: CASSLQVSGANVLTF.

This CDR3 is CASKGFAGADYGYTF. The CDR3 DNA reads TGTGCCAGCAAGGGCTTTGCGGGGGCGGACTATGGCTACACCTTC. The gene calls are TRBV28 and TRBJ1-2, with D possibly matching TRBD1 (6 bases). Germline CDR1 is MDHEN and CDR2 is SYDVKM. V dropped 7 bases and J dropped 3 bases, with 18 bases sitting between them. The CDR3 loop spans 15 amino acids.

This clone was seen just once. The chain employs TRBV18 and TRBJ1-5; 9 bases are a match to TRBD1. Germline assignment: CDR1 KGHSH and CDR2 LQKENI. V shed 5 bases and J 3 bases; nucleotides not matched to a gene: 8. The CDR3 has 16 amino acids. CDR3 region: CASSSTGQGNNQPQHF. The CDR3 coding sequence is TGTGCCAGCTCAAGCACGGGACAGGGTAACAATCAGCCCCAGCATTTT.

This rearrangement joins TRBV4-1 to TRBJ2-3, with 9 positions matching TRBD2. The germline V gene encodes CDR1 MGHRA and CDR2 YSYEKL. After removal of 2 bases from V and 5 bases from J, the junction contained 11 bases not matched to a gene. This CDR3 contains 17 residues. The CDR3 here is CASSQFSGSRGEDTQYF. As DNA, the CDR3 is TGCGCCAGCAGCCAATTTAGCGGGAGCCGAGGGGAAGATACGCAGTATTTT.

The rearrangement links TRBV29-1 to TRBJ1-5; the match to TRBD1 covers 7 bases. The CDR3 loop spans 13 amino acids. Trimming cost V 4 bases and J 5 bases; bases outside gene matches: 5. Germline V lookup: CDR1 SQVTM, CDR2 ANQGSEA. As DNA, the CDR3 is TGCAGCGTTGGACAGGGTTGGGATCAGCCCCAGCATTTT. This encodes CSVGQGWDQPQHF.